This entry describes one T cell receptor beta chain. The antigen is not known. Some clones are missing from TCRdb's copy, which holds only in-frame ones; the method was immunoSEQ multiplex PCR. The table has about 160,000 clones, about 95% seen once. Trimming left V 0 bases short and J 6 bases short, with 13 bases between. The CDR3 length is 15 residues. Germline loops: CDR1 LNHDA, CDR2 SQIVND (reference sequence). These data originate in a study of T cell responses to AZD1222 COVID-19 vaccine. Study results and limitations: In all cases, repertoires were sampled only after the peak T cell response. Just a handful of people given AZD1222 tested seropositive at baseline. Rises in breadth and depth of Spike-specific TCRs came after two AZD1222 doses. Mostly white British, mostly female donors; authors suggested clonal diversity may be underestimated.

The sequencing used peripheral blood, collected on day 0 of AZD1222 vaccination. The source is an adult in good health. The chain joins TRBV19 to TRBJ2-3; D remains unclear. The CDR3 DNA is TGTGCCAGTAGTATAGATTTAGCCCAGTTTGATACGCAGTATTTT. It translates to CASSIDLAQFDTQYF. Combining the CDR3 with reference TRBV19 and TRBJ2-3 gives the whole variable domain DGGITQSPKYLFRKEGQNVTLSCEQNLNHDAMYWYRQDPGQGLRLIYYSQIVNDFQKGDIAEGYSVSREKKESFPLTVTSAQKNPTAFYLCASSIDLAQFDTQYFGPGTRLTVL.